The sequence of this T cell receptor beta chain was determined in a study of T cells after yellow fever vaccination. Study-wide background: For low cell numbers, libraries were made with SMART-Seq v4 Ultra Low Input.

This clonotype was picked up a small number of times. Its antigen remains unidentified. Germline CDR1 reads SGHTA; CDR2 reads FQGTGA. Trimming cost V 4 bases and J 5 bases, with 12 bases left between them. The CDR3 has 14 amino acids. One entry per CDR3 protein, called by TCRdb with MiXCR from the 5' RACE reads. The repertoire has 550,000 to 750,000 distinct CDR3 sequences, roughly 14% of them found once; the top ten carry over 11%. Notes on the study in general: The secondary response was weaker but peaked faster, day 5 versus 15. The booster saw the reappearance of most primary-vaccination clones (approximately 97% CD4, 80% to 90% CD8).

The receptor was isolated from a man aged 25 to 40 who received the YFV17D yellow fever vaccine. V usage is TRBV7-3 and J usage is TRBJ2-1; a weak D match, TRBD2 (6 bases). This specimen consisted of PBMCs, obtained on the day of the yellow fever booster vaccination. The CDR3 sequence: CASSSTSFDNEQFF. The CDR3 DNA reads TGTGCCAGCAGCTCGACTAGTTTCGACAATGAGCAGTTCTTC.